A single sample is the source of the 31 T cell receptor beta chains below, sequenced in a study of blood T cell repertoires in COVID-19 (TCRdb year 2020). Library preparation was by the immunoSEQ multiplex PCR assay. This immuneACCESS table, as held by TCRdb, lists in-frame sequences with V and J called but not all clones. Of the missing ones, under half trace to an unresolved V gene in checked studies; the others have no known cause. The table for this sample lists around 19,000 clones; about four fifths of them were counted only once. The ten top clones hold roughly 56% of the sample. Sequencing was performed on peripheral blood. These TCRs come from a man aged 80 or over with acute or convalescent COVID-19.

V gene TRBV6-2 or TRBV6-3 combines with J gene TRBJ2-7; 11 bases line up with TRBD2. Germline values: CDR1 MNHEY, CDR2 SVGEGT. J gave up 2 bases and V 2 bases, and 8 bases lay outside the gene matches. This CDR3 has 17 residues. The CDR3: CASSYGASGRTTYEQYF. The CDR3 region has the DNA TGTGCCAGCAGTTACGGGGCTAGCGGGAGGACTACCTACGAGCAGTACTTC.

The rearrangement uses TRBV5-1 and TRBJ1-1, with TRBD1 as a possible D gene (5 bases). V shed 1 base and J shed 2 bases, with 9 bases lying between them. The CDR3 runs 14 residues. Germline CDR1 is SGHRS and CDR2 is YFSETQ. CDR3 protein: CASSLRQGNTEAFF. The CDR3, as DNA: TGCGCCAGCAGCTTGAGGCAGGGAAACACTGAAGCTTTCTTT.

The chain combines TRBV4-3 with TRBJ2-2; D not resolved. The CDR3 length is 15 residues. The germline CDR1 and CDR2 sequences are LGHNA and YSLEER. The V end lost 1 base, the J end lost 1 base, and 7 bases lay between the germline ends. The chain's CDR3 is CASSQASGNTGELFF. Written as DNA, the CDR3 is TGCGCCAGCAGCCAAGCGAGTGGGAACACCGGGGAGCTGTTTTTT.

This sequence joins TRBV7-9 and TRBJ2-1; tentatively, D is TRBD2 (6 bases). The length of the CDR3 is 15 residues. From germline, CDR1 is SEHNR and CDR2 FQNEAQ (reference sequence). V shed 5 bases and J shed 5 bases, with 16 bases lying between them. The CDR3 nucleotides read TGTGCCAGCAGCACCGGGACTGGGGTCGACAATGAGCAGTTCTTC. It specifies CASSTGTGVDNEQFF.

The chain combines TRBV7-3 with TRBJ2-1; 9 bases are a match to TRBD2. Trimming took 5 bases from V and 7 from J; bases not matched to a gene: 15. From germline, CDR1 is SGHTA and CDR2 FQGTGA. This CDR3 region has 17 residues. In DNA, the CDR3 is TGTGCCAGCAGCCTCTTTCGGATTAGCGGGAGTCAGAATGAGCAGTTCTTC. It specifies CASSLFRISGSQNEQFF.

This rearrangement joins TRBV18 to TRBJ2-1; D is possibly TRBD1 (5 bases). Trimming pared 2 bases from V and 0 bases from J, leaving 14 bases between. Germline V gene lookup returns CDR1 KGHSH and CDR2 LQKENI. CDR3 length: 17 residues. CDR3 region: CASSPRMTASSYNEQFF. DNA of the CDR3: TGTGCCAGCTCACCAAGGATGACAGCGAGCTCCTACAATGAGCAGTTCTTC.

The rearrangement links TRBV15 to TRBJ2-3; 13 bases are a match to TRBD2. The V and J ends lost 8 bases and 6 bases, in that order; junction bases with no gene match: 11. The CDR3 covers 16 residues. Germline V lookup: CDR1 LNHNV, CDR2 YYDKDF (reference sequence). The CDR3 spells CATLKMTSGRRDTQYF. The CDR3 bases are TGTGCCACCCTTAAAATGACTAGCGGGAGGAGGGATACGCAGTATTTT.

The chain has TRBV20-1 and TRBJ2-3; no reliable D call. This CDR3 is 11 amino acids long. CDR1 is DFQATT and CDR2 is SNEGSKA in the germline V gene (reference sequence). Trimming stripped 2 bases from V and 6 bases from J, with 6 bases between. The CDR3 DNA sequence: TGCAGTGCTAGATTCGGTGATACGCAGTATTTT. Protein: CSARFGDTQYF.

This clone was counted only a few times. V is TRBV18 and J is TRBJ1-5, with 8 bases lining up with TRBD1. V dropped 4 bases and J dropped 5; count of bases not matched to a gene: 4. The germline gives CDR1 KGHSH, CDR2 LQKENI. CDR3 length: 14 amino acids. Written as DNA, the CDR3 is TGTGCCAGCTCACAACAGGGGGGTGATCAGCCCCAGCATTTT. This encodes CASSQQGGDQPQHF.

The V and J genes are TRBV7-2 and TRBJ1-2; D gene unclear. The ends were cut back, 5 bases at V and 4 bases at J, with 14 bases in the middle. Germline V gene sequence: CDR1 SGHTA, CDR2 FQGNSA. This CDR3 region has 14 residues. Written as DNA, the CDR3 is TGTGCCAGCAGCGCGGACCGGAGGACCTATGGCTACACCTTC. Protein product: CASSADRRTYGYTF.

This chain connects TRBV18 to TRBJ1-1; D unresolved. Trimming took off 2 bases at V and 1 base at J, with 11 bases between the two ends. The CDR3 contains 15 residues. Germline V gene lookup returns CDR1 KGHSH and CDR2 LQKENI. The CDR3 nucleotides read TGTGCCAGCTCACCAACAATTTCTGGGAACACTGAAGCTTTCTTT. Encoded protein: CASSPTISGNTEAFF. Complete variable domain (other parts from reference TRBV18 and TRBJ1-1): NAGVMQNPRHLVRRRGQEARLRCSPMKGHSHVYWYRQLPEEGLKFMVYLQKENIIDESGMPKERFSAEFPKEGPSILRIQQVVRGDSAAYFCASSPTISGNTEAFFGQGTRLTVV.

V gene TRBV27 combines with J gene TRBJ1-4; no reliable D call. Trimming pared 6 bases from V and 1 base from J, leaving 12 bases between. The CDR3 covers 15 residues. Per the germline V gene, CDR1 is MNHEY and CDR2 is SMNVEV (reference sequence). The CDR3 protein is CASSHRGLTNEKLFF. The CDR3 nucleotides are TGTGCCAGCAGCCATAGAGGCTTAACTAATGAAAAACTGTTTTTT.

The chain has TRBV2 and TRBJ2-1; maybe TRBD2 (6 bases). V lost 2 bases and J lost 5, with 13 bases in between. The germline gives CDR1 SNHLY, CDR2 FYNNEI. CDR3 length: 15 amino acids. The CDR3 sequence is CASSERLVGDNEQFF. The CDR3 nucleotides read TGTGCCAGCAGTGAACGACTAGTCGGTGACAATGAGCAGTTCTTC.

This CDR3 is CASSSWQGAIMNTEAFF. The CDR3 region has the DNA TGTGCCAGCAGCTCCTGGCAGGGGGCTATTATGAACACTGAAGCTTTCTTT. This rearrangement joins TRBV6-2 or TRBV6-3 to TRBJ1-1, with 8 bases identical to TRBD1. Germline CDR1 MNHEY, CDR2 SVGEGT. With 6 bases clipped from V and 0 bases from J, the junction kept 12 bases outside the gene matches. The CDR3 is made up of 17 amino acids.

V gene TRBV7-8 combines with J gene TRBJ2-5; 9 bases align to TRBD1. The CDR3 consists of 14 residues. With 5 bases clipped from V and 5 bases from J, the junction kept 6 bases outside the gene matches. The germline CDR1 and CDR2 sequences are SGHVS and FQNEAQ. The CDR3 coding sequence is TGTGCCAGCAGCCCCGGGACAGGGTGGGAGACCCAGTACTTC. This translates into CASSPGTGWETQYF. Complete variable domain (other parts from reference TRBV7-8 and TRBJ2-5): GAGVSQSPRYKVAKRGQDVALRCDPISGHVSLFWYQQALGQGPEFLTYFQNEAQLDKSGLPSDRFFAERPEGSVSTLKIQRTQQEDSAVYLCASSPGTGWETQYFGPGTRLLVL.

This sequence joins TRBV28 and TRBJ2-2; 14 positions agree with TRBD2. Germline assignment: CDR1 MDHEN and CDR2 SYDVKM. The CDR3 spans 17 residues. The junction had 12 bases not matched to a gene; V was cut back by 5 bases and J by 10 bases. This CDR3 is CASSPKPGLAGELELFF. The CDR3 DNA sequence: TGTGCCAGCAGTCCCAAACCGGGACTAGCGGGAGAGTTGGAGCTGTTTTTT.

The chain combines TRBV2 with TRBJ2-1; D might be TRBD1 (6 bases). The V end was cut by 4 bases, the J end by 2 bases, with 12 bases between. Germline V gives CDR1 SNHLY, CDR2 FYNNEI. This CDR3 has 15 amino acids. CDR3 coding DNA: TGTGCCAGCAGTGTCAGGGGCCTTCCCTACAATGAGCAGTTCTTC. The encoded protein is CASSVRGLPYNEQFF. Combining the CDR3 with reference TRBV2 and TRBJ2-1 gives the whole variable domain EPEVTQTPSHQVTQMGQEVILRCVPISNHLYFYWYRQILGQKVEFLVSFYNNEISEKSEIFDDQFSVERPDGSNFTLKIRSTKLEDSAMYFCASSVRGLPYNEQFFGPGTRLTVL.

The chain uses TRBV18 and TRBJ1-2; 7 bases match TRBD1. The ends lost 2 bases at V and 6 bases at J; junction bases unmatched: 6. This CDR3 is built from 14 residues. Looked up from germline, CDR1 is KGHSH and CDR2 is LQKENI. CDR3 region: CASSPSVTGDGYTF. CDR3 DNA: TGTGCCAGCTCACCATCCGTCACAGGGGATGGCTACACCTTC.

The CDR3 bases are TGTGCCAGCTCACCACTAACAGGGGGAAGGACCGGGGAGCTGTTTTTT. Translating it yields CASSPLTGGRTGELFF. The chain joins TRBV18 to TRBJ2-2, with 8 bases lining up with TRBD1. The CDR3 spans 16 residues. V was pared by 1 base and J by 5 bases, with 6 bases of the junction left unmatched. Germline lookup yields CDR1 KGHSH and CDR2 LQKENI.

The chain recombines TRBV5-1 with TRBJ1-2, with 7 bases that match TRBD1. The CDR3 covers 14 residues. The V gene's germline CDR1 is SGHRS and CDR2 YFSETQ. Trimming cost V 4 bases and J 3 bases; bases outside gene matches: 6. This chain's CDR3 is CASSTGQADYGYTF. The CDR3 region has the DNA TGCGCCAGCAGCACTGGACAGGCGGACTATGGCTACACCTTC.

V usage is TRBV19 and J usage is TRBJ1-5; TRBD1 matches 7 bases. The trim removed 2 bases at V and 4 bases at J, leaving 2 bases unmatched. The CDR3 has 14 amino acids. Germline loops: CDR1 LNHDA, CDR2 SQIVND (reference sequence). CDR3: CASSIQQGNQPQHF. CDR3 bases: TGTGCCAGTAGTATACAACAGGGGAATCAGCCCCAGCATTTT.

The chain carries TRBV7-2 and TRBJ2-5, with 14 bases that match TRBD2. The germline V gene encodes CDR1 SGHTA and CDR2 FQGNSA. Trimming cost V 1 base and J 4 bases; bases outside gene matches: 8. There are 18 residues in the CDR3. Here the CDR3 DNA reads TGTGCCAGCAGCTTAGTCCCCGGGGGGACTAGCGGGAGAGAGACCCAGTACTTC. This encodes CASSLVPGGTSGRETQYF.

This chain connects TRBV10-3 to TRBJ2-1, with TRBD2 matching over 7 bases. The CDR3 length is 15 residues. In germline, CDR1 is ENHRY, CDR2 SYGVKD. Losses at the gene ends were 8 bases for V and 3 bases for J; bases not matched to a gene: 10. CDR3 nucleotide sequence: TGTGCCATCGGCGTAGCGGGCCCTTTCTACAATGAGCAGTTCTTC. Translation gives CAIGVAGPFYNEQFF.

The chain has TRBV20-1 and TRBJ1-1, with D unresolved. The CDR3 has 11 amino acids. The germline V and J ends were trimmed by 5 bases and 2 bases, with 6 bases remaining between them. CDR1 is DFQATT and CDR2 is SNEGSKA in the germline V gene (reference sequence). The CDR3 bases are TGCAGTGCTCAGTATAACACTGAAGCTTTCTTT. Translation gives CSAQYNTEAFF.

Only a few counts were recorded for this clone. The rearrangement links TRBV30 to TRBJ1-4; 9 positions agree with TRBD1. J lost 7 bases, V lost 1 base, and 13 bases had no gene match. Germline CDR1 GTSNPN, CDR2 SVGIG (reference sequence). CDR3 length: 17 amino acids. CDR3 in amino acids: CAWSDPGQGFRAEKLFF. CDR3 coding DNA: TGTGCCTGGAGTGACCCGGGACAGGGTTTCCGGGCTGAAAAACTGTTTTTT.

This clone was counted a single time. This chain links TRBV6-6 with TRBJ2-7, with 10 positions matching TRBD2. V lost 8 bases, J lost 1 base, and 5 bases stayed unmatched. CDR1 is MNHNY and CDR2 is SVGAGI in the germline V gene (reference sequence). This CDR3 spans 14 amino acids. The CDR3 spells CASGIAGGSYEQYF. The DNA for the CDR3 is TGTGCCAGCGGAATAGCGGGAGGTTCCTACGAGCAGTACTTC.

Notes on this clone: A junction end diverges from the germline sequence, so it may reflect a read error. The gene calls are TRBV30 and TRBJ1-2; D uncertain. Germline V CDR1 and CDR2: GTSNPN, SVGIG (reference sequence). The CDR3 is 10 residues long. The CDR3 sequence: CAWSGISYYF. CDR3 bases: TGTGCCTGGAGCGGGATTTCCTATTACTTC.

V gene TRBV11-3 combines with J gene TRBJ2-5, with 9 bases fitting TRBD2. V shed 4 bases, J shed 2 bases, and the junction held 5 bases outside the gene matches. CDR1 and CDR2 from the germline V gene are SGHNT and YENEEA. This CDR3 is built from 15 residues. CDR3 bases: TGTGCCAGCAGCTCGGGACTAGCAAGTCAAGAGACCCAGTACTTC. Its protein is CASSSGLASQETQYF.

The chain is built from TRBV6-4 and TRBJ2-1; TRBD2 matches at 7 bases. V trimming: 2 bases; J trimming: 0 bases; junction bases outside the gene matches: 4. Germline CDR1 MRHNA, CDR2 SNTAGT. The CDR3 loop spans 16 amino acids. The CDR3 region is CASSDRVAGSYNEQFF. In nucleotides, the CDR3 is TGTGCCAGCAGTGACAGGGTAGCGGGCTCCTACAATGAGCAGTTCTTC.

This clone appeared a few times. The CDR3 loop is CASSIDTSSSYNEQFF. The DNA for the CDR3 is TGTGCCAGTAGTATAGATACGAGTAGCTCCTACAATGAGCAGTTCTTC. The chain has TRBV19 and TRBJ2-1; D ambiguous. Trimming removed 0 bases from V and 0 bases from J, with 9 bases in between. The CDR3 extends over 16 amino acids. Germline values: CDR1 LNHDA, CDR2 SQIVND (reference sequence). The full variable domain, its missing parts supplied by reference TRBV19 and TRBJ2-1, is DGGITQSPKYLFRKEGQNVTLSCEQNLNHDAMYWYRQDPGQGLRLIYYSQIVNDFQKGDIAEGYSVSREKKESFPLTVTSAQKNPTAFYLCASSIDTSSSYNEQFFGPGTRLTVL.

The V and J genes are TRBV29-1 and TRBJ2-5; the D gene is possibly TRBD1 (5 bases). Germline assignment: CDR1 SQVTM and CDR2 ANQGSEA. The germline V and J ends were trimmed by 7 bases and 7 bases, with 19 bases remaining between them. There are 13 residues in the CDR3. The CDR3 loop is CSANRQHGGTQYF. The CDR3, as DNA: TGCAGCGCTAACAGACAGCACGGTGGGACCCAGTACTTC.